Given below is one T cell receptor (beta chain) in context. The data belong to a study of blood T cell repertoires in COVID-19. This table comes from immunoSEQ multiplex PCR, and its TCRdb copy is limited to in-frame clones, with some not included. The sample holds under 150,000 clones, around 90% seen once. The CDR3 is 15 amino acids. After removal of 2 bases from V and 7 bases from J, the junction contained 5 bases not matched to a gene. From germline, CDR1 is MGHRA and CDR2 YSYEKL. This TCR came from a woman between 45 and 60 years old with acute or convalescent COVID-19. The rearrangement uses TRBV4-1 and TRBJ2-1; 10 bases line up with TRBD1. Sequenced input: peripheral blood. The CDR3 DNA reads TGCGCCAGCAGCCAACCGGGACAGGGGAGAAATGAGCAGTTCTTC. It codes for CASSQPGQGRNEQFF.